This passage covers 18 T cell receptor beta chains from one sample sequenced in a study of blood T cells in healthy people across ages. Using a J-beta primer mix together with a sample-barcoded 5' primer, a second PCR was run for 7 to 11 cycles. MiXCR, applied by TCRdb to the 5' RACE reads, yields one record per CDR3 protein. Of around 1,000,000 distinct CDR3 sequences listed, approximately 25% are singletons. This same sample was also taken into another study, of T cells of mothers and their children.

Specimen: blood. All receptors derive from a girl aged 2 to 10 in good health.

This clonotype was counted only a few times. The rearrangement joins TRBV7-8 to TRBJ2-7; 7 positions agree with TRBD1. The CDR3 totals 16 residues. V was clipped by 5 bases and J by 3 bases; unmatched bases: 13. From germline, CDR1 is SGHVS and CDR2 FQNEAQ. The CDR3: CASSRPGQVADYEQYF. In DNA form, the CDR3 reads TGTGCCAGCAGCCGACCTGGACAGGTAGCTGACTACGAGCAGTACTTC. Together with reference TRBV7-8 and TRBJ2-7, the CDR3 gives the full variable domain: GAGVSQSPRYKVAKRGQDVALRCDPISGHVSLFWYQQALGQGPEFLTYFQNEAQLDKSGLPSDRFFAERPEGSVSTLKIQRTQQEDSAVYLCASSRPGQVADYEQYFGPGTRLTVT.

The chain couples TRBV5-6 to TRBJ2-5; D is perhaps TRBD1 (6 bases). The V end was cut by 0 bases, the J end by 5 bases, with 14 bases between. This CDR3 spans 15 amino acids. Germline-derived CDR1 and CDR2 are SGHDT and YYEEEE. The CDR3 loop is CASSLDLQGWETQYF. CDR3 nucleotide sequence: TGTGCCAGCAGCTTGGATTTACAGGGATGGGAGACCCAGTACTTC. Combining the CDR3 with reference TRBV5-6 and TRBJ2-5 gives the whole variable domain DAGVTQSPTHLIKTRGQQVTLRCSPKSGHDTVSWYQQALGQGPQFIFQYYEEEERQRGNFPDRFSGHQFPNYSSELNVNALLLGDSALYLCASSLDLQGWETQYFGPGTRLLVL.

This chain uses TRBV29-1 with TRBJ1-2; D may be TRBD1 (6 bases). Per the germline V gene, CDR1 is SQVTM and CDR2 is ANQGSEA. The V end was cut by 1 base, the J end by 5 bases, with 17 bases between. The CDR3 covers 15 residues. CDR3 DNA: TGCAGCGTTGAAGCCCGGATGGACAGAATGTATGGCTACACCTTC. Its protein is CSVEARMDRMYGYTF.

The chain joins TRBV4-1 to TRBJ2-2; D perhaps matches TRBD2 (6 bases). This CDR3 is 13 amino acids long. Germline-derived CDR1 and CDR2 are MGHRA and YSYEKL. With 4 bases removed from V and 7 bases from J, the gap between germline ends came to 10 bases. Written as DNA, the CDR3 is TGCGCCAGCAGCCTATGGGGGGACGGGGAGCTGTTTTTT. It yields the protein CASSLWGDGELFF.

This clonotype came up a few times. A junction boundary mismatches the germline segment, possibly from a read error. V usage is TRBV12-3 or TRBV12-4 and J usage is TRBJ2-3; D not resolved. The CDR3 runs 13 residues. CDR3 in amino acids: CASSFSGTNTQYF. CDR3 nucleotide sequence: TGTGCCAGCAGTTTTTCCGGCACAAATACGCAGTATTTT.

This clonotype was detected only a few times. The chain carries TRBV27 and TRBJ2-4; 9 positions agree with TRBD1. The CDR3 has 13 residues. Trimming took 9 bases from V and 8 from J; bases not matched to a gene: 8. Germline loops: CDR1 MNHEY, CDR2 SMNVEV (reference sequence). The CDR3 DNA reads as TGTGCCAGTGGGTGGACAGGGGAGGACATTCAGTACTTC. This codes for CASGWTGEDIQYF.

This clonotype turned up a few times. This sequence joins TRBV10-3 and TRBJ1-2, with D perhaps matching TRBD1 (5 bases). This CDR3 spans 17 amino acids. Trimming removed 0 bases from V and 2 bases from J, with 16 bases in between. The germline CDR1 and CDR2 sequences are ENHRY and SYGVKD. The chain's CDR3 is CAISESSYDRVNYGYTF. CDR3 DNA sequence: TGTGCCATCAGTGAGTCGAGTTATGACAGAGTGAACTATGGCTACACCTTC.

This clonotype turned up a few times. The chain recombines TRBV20-1 with TRBJ2-5, with 11 bases that match TRBD2. V shed 0 bases and J 4 bases; nucleotides not matched to a gene: 10. Germline loops: CDR1 DFQATT, CDR2 SNEGSKA (reference sequence). CDR3 length: 17 amino acids. The CDR3 sequence: CSARDPRTSGFSETQYF. The CDR3 coding sequence is TGCAGTGCTAGAGATCCGCGGACTAGCGGGTTTTCAGAGACCCAGTACTTC.

The chain combines TRBV20-1 with TRBJ2-7; 7 nucleotides agree with TRBD1. V shed 6 bases, J shed 1 base, and the junction held 9 bases outside the gene matches. Germline-derived CDR1 and CDR2 are DFQATT and SNEGSKA (reference sequence). This CDR3 is 14 amino acids long. The chain's CDR3 is CSAFDRDESYEQYF. Written as DNA, the CDR3 is TGCAGTGCCTTCGACAGGGACGAATCCTACGAGCAGTACTTC.

This chain uses TRBV12-3 or TRBV12-4 with TRBJ1-1; the D gene is possibly TRBD1 (6 bases). With 5 bases removed from V and 4 bases from J, the gap between germline ends came to 17 bases. The CDR3 sequence is 15 residues long. DNA for the CDR3: TGTGCCAGCAGTCCTGACACAGGGCAGGGCACTGAAGCTTTCTTT. Amino acid sequence: CASSPDTGQGTEAFF.

The chain links TRBV3-1 to TRBJ2-5; a possible D gene is TRBD2 (5 bases). Near its end, the DNA agrees better with TRBJ2-7, so the J call may be wrong. The CDR3 consists of 18 residues. The germline gives CDR1 LGHDT, CDR2 YNNKEL (reference sequence). CDR3 protein: CASSQEPTLSGVTYEQYF. DNA for the CDR3: TGTGCCAGCAGCCAAGAACCAACTTTAAGCGGCGTTACCTACGAGCAGTACTTC.

This clonotype was seen only a few times. The chain joins TRBV4-3 to TRBJ2-1, with a possible D match to TRBD2 (5 bases). This CDR3 contains 15 residues. From germline, CDR1 is LGHNA and CDR2 YSLEER. V lost 1 base and J lost 3, with 10 bases in between. The CDR3 here is CASSQVTGIYNEQFF. The CDR3 nucleotides read TGCGCCAGCAGCCAAGTTACGGGGATCTACAATGAGCAGTTCTTC.

This rearrangement joins TRBV6-1 to TRBJ2-1; D is undetermined. CDR1 and CDR2 (germline): MNHNS, SASEGT. The CDR3 loop spans 15 amino acids. V was shortened by 7 bases and J by 0 bases, with 13 bases between the two germline ends. CDR3 DNA sequence: TGTGCCAGCACCCCAGACGTTCACTCCTACAATGAGCAGTTCTTC. This sequence encodes CASTPDVHSYNEQFF.

The chain joins TRBV20-1 to TRBJ2-7; tentatively, D is TRBD2 (6 bases). The CDR3 runs 14 residues. Germline V lookup: CDR1 DFQATT, CDR2 SNEGSKA (reference sequence). V shed 5 bases and J shed 7 bases, with 21 bases lying between them. CDR3 residues: CSAYLAAGAGEQYF. The CDR3 coding sequence is TGCAGTGCTTATTTAGCGGCCGGGGCGGGAGAGCAGTACTTC.

The chain carries TRBV2 and TRBJ2-1; 11 positions agree with TRBD2. The length of the CDR3 is 19 residues. Germline CDR1 and CDR2: SNHLY and FYNNEI. Here the CDR3 DNA reads TGTGCTCGCCGGGGTAGCGGGGGGGCCTACCTATCCACCAGGGATGAGCAGTTCTTC. Translated: CARRGSGGAYLSTRDEQFF.

Regarding this clonotype: At one of its ends the junction is not consistent with the germline gene, which may arise from a read error. The rearrangement uses TRBV20-1 and TRBJ1-1, with D tentatively TRBD1 (6 bases). Germline V CDR1 and CDR2: DFQATT, SNEGSKA (reference sequence). The CDR3 has 14 residues. The CDR3 DNA reads as TGCAGTCCTCGAACGACAGGAAAGGACACTGAAGCTTCCTTT. This sequence encodes CSPRTTGKDTEASF.

Here the CDR3 reads CASSLAAGPETQYF. CDR3 nucleotide sequence: TGTGCCAGCAGCTTAGCGGCGGGCCCGGAGACCCAGTACTTC. This chain connects TRBV7-9 to TRBJ2-5; D might be TRBD2 (5 bases). V was clipped by 0 bases and J by 5 bases, with 10 bases between them. Germline CDR1 and CDR2: SEHNR and FQNEAQ (reference sequence). This CDR3 comprises 14 residues.

This clonotype occurred a few times. J is TRBJ1-1 and V is TRBV27; TRBD1 might be the D (6 bases). CDR1 MNHEY and CDR2 SMNVEV come from the germline V gene (reference sequence). CDR3 length: 11 residues. The chain's CDR3 is CAAGANTEAFF. The CDR3 DNA reads as TGTGCGGCAGGGGCGAACACTGAAGCTTTCTTT.